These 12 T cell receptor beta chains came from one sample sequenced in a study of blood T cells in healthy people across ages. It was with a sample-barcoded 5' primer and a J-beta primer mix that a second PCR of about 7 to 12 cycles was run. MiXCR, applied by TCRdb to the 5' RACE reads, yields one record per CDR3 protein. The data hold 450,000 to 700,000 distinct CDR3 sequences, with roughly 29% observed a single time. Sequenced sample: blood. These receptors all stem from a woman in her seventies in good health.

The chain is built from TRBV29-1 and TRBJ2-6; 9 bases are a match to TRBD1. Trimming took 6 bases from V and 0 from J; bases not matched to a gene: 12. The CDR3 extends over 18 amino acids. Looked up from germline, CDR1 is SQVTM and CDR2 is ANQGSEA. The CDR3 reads CSVIVWTGENSGANVLTF. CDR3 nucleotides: TGCAGCGTGATAGTCTGGACAGGGGAAAACTCTGGGGCCAACGTCCTGACTTTC.

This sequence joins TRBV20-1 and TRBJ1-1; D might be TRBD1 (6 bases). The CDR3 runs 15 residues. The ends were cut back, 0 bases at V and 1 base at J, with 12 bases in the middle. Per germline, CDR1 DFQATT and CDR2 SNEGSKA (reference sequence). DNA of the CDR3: TGCAGTGCTAGAGATCAAGGGGGGGCGAACACTGAAGCTTTCTTT. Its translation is CSARDQGGANTEAFF.

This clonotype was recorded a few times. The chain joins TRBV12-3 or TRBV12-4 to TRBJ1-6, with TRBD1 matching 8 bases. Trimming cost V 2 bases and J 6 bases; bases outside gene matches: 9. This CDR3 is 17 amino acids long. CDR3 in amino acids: CASSLKIGDRSNSPLHF. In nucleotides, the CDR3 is TGTGCCAGCAGTTTAAAAATTGGGGACAGGAGTAATTCACCCCTCCACTTT.

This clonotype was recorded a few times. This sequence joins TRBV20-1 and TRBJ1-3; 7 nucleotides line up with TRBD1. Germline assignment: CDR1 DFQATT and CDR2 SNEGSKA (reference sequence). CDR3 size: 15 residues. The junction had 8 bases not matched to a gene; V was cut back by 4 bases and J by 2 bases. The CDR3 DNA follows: TGCAGTGCTACATCCGGGCAGGGGGCTGGAAACACCATATATTTT. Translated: CSATSGQGAGNTIYF.

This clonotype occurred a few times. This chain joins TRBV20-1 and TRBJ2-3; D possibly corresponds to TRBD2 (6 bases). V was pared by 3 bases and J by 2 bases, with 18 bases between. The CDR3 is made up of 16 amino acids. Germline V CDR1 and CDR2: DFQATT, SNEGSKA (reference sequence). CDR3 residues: CSASPRAGSPTDTQYF. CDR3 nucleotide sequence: TGCAGTGCTAGCCCCAGGGCGGGGTCCCCCACAGATACGCAGTATTTT.

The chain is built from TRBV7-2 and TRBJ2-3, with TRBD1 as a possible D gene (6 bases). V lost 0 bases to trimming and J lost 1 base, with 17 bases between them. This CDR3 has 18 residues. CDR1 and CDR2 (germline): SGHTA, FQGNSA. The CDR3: CASSLAAGGGGRTDTQYF. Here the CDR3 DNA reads TGTGCCAGCAGCTTAGCCGCGGGTGGGGGCGGCCGCACAGATACGCAGTATTTT.

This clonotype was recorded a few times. In DNA form, the CDR3 reads TGTGCCAGCAGGCCGGGACAGCTAACTAATGAAAAACTGTTTTTT. Residues: CASRPGQLTNEKLFF. The chain employs TRBV2 and TRBJ1-4; 7 bases line up with TRBD1. The junction had 5 bases not matched to a gene; V was cut back by 6 bases and J by 1 base. The germline CDR1 and CDR2 sequences are SNHLY and FYNNEI. The CDR3 totals 15 residues.

The CDR3 spells CASSQFPGRGAGDTQYF. CDR3 sequence (DNA): TGTGCCAGCAGCCAATTTCCGGGCCGGGGGGCGGGGGATACGCAGTATTTT. The chain carries TRBV7-2 and TRBJ2-3; perhaps TRBD2 as D (7 bases). The germline gives CDR1 SGHTA, CDR2 FQGNSA. This CDR3 contains 17 residues. Trimming removed 5 bases at V and 6 bases at J, with 24 bases between.

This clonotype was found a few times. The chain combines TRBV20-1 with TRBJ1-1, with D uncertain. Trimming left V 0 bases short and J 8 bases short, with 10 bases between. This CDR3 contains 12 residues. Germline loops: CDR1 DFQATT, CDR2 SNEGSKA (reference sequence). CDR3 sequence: CSARDGRREAFF. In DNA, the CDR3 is TGCAGTGCTAGAGATGGGCGGAGGGAAGCTTTCTTT.

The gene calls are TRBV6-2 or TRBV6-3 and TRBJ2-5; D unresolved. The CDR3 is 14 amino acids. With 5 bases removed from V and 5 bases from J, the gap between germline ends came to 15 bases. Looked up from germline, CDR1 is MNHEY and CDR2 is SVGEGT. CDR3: CASSPRLNPETQYF. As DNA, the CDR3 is TGTGCCAGCAGTCCCCGACTCAACCCGGAGACCCAGTACTTC.

CDR3 region: CASSSNGPATNEKLFF. In DNA, the CDR3 is TGTGCCAGCTCAAGTAACGGGCCTGCAACTAATGAAAAACTGTTTTTT. The rearrangement uses TRBV18 and TRBJ1-4; D remains ambiguous. This CDR3 comprises 16 residues. Germline lookup yields CDR1 KGHSH and CDR2 LQKENI. The V end was cut by 5 bases, the J end by 0 bases, with 13 bases between.

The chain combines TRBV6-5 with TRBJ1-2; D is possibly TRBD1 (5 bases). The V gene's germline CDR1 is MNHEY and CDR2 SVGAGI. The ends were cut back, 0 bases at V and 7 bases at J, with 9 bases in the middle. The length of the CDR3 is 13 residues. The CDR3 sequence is CASSYSRVGGYTF. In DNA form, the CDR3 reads TGTGCCAGCAGTTACTCCAGGGTTGGTGGCTACACCTTC.